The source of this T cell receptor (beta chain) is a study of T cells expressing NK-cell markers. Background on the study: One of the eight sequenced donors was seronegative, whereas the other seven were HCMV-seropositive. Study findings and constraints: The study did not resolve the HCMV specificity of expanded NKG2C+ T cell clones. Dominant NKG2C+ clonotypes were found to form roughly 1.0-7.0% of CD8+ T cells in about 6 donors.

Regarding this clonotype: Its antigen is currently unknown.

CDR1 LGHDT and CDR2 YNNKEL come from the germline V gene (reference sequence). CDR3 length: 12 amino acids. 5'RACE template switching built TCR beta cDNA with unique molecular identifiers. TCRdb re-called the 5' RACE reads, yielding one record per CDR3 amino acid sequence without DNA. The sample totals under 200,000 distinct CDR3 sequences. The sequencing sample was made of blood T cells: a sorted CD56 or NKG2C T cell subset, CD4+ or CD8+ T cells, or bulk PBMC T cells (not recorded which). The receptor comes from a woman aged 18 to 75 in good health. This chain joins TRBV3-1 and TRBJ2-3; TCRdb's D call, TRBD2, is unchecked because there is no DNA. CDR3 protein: CASSQSGPPQYF.